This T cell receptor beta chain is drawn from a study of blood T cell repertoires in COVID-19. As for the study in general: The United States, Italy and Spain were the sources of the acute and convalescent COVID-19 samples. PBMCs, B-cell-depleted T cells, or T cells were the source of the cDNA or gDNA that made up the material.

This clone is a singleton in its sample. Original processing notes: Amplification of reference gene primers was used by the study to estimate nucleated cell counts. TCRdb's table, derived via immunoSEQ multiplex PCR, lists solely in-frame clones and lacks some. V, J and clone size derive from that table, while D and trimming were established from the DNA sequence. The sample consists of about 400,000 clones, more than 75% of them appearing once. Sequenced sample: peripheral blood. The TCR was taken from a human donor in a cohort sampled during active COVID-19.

CDR3: CASSLVTNTEAFF. The CDR3 coding sequence is TGTGCCAGCAGCTTGGTTACAAACACTGAAGCTTTCTTT. The rearrangement joins TRBV5-6 to TRBJ1-1; D is unresolved. The CDR3 is made up of 13 amino acids. The ends were cut back, 0 bases at V and 2 bases at J, with 5 bases in the middle. Looked up from germline, CDR1 is SGHDT and CDR2 is YYEEEE.